Listed below are T cell receptor beta chains from one sample, sequenced in a study of tissue T cells after allogeneic stem cell transplantation. Assay used: immunoSEQ multiplex PCR; TCRdb lists only in-frame clones, some missing. The table records more than 9,500 clones, 70% of them present only once. The material was tissue from the right colon, obtained at autopsy. These receptors originate from a woman between 18 and 55 years old with breast cancer. Each CDR3 is given with its conserved first and last residue. The order of the fields is D gene, clone size, V gene, J gene, CDR3 protein, CDR3 DNA. D genes are given only for firm matches. Some rows mark clone size as missing; the rest say once, few, many or name a class of expanded clone.

TRBD1	.	TRBV11-3	TRBJ2-3	CASSPPTGEPDTQYF	TGTGCCAGCAGCCCCCCGACAGGGGAGCCAGATACGCAGTATTTT
TRBD2	.	TRBV4-2	TRBJ2-3	CASSQPLAADTQYF	TGTGCCAGCAGCCAACCCCTAGCGGCAGATACGCAGTATTTT
.	.	TRBV28	TRBJ2-7	CASRKREQYF	TGTGCCAGCAGGAAGCGAGAGCAGTACTTC
.	.	TRBV7-4	TRBJ1-6	CASRKQVDNSPLHF	TGTGCCAGCAGGAAACAGGTAGATAATTCACCCCTCCACTTT
.	few	TRBV7-2	TRBJ1-2	CASRRDQGRYGYTF	TGTGCCAGCAGGCGGGATCAGGGCCGCTATGGCTACACCTTC
TRBD2	.	TRBV7-2	TRBJ2-3	CASSEGLAGVNTQYF	TGTGCCAGCAGCGAGGGACTAGCGGGAGTGAATACGCAGTATTTT
TRBD2	.	TRBV6-4	TRBJ2-1	CASSILAGGPYNEQFF	TGTGCCAGCAGTATCCTAGCGGGGGGGCCCTACAATGAGCAGTTCTTC
.	.	TRBV5-4	TRBJ2-7	CASSLAGTRAYEQYF	TGTGCCAGCAGCTTGGCCGGGACACGAGCCTACGAGCAGTACTTC
TRBD2	few	TRBV5-1	TRBJ2-1	CASSRTGAGTLNNEQFF	TGCGCCTCATCTCGGACGGGAGCGGGAACACTCAACAATGAGCAGTTCTTC
.	few	TRBV7-2	TRBJ2-7	CASSPRGYEQYF	TGTGCCAGCAGCCCCCGGGGGTACGAGCAGTACTTC
.	.	TRBV18	TRBJ2-2	CASSPQNTGELFF	TGTGCCAGCTCACCCCAAAACACCGGGGAGCTGTTTTTT
.	.	TRBV18	TRBJ2-4	CASSPPGQGRYIQYF	TGTGCCAGCTCACCACCGGGACAAGGTCGATACATTCAGTACTTC
TRBD2	.	TRBV7-2	TRBJ2-7	CASSPSSGPHEQYF	TGTGCCAGCAGCCCCTCTAGCGGTCCTCACGAGCAGTACTTC
.	.	TRBV7-2	TRBJ1-5	CASSRQNQPQHF	TGTGCCAGCAGCCGACAGAATCAGCCCCAGCATTTT
TRBD2	.	TRBV20-1	TRBJ2-2	CSASGAGDPSTGELFF	TGCAGTGCTAGTGGCGCGGGAGACCCGAGCACCGGGGAGCTGTTTTTT
.	.	TRBV21-1	TRBJ2-5	CASSKWETGAKETQYF	TGTGCCAGCAGCAAATGGGAGACGGGAGCCAAAGAGACCCAGTACTTC
TRBD1	few	TRBV6-5	TRBJ2-7	CASSYTRQGEQYF	TGTGCCAGCAGTTACACCCGACAGGGGGAGCAGTACTTC
TRBD2	medium-sized	TRBV4-3	TRBJ2-3	CASSPGLAGVGDTQYF	TGCGCCAGCAGTCCGGGACTAGCGGGAGTGGGAGATACGCAGTATTTT
.	.	TRBV6-2/TRBV6-3	TRBJ2-7	CASSTGGHEQYF	TGTGCCAGCAGTACCGGCGGGCACGAGCAGTACTTC
.	.	TRBV7-9	TRBJ2-5	CASSPEISWGPQYF	TGTGCCAGCAGCCCAGAGATCTCATGGGGGCCCCAGTACTTC
TRBD1	few	TRBV29-1	TRBJ1-2	CSAGQGNYGYTF	TGCAGCGCTGGACAGGGGAACTATGGCTACACCTTC
.	.	TRBV5-1	TRBJ2-5	CASSYQETQYF	TGCGCCAGCAGCTACCAAGAGACCCAGTACTTC
.	few	TRBV5-1	TRBJ2-2	CASRGFSDTGELFF	TGCGCCAGCCGGGGGTTTTCGGACACCGGGGAGCTGTTTTTT
.	.	TRBV28	TRBJ1-4	CASSPVGYNEKLFF	TGTGCCAGCAGTCCGGTGGGGTATAATGAAAAACTGTTTTTT
.	.	TRBV6-2/TRBV6-3	TRBJ2-5	CASSPFRGVETQYF	TGTGCCAGCAGCCCCTTTCGGGGCGTGGAGACCCAGTACTTC
TRBD2	.	TRBV5-1	TRBJ2-5	CASSWRGLAGEETQYF	TGCGCCAGCAGCTGGCGGGGACTAGCGGGGGAAGAGACCCAGTACTTC
.	.	TRBV4-3	TRBJ1-2	CASSQDAGPFITF	TGCGCCAGCAGCCAAGACGCCGGGCCTTTTATCACCTTC
.	once	TRBV6-2/TRBV6-3	TRBJ2-7	CASSYSTPRSYWQYF	TGTGCCAGCAGTTACTCGACTCCTCGGTCTTATTGGCAGTACTTC
TRBD1	.	TRBV7-2	TRBJ2-5	CASSLPGGYETQYF	TGTGCCAGCAGCTTACCAGGGGGCTACGAGACCCAGTACTTC
.	.	TRBV7-3	TRBJ2-2	CASSFGSVGELFF	TGTGCCAGCAGCTTCGGGTCGGTCGGGGAGCTGTTTTTT
.	.	TRBV6-5	TRBJ1-2	CASTRTGPNYGYTF	TGTGCCAGCACGCGAACGGGCCCTAACTATGGCTACACCTTC
TRBD1	.	TRBV18	TRBJ2-7	CASSPGTGPYEQYF	TGTGCCAGCTCACCAGGGACAGGACCCTACGAGCAGTACTTC
.	few	TRBV25-1	TRBJ1-2	CASTIYILVRGYTF	TGTGCCAGCACCATCTATATTTTAGTGAGGGGCTACACCTTC
.	.	TRBV11-2	TRBJ1-3	CASSRGTAGNTIYF	TGTGCCAGCAGCCGCGGGACGGCCGGAAACACCATATATTTT
.	.	TRBV4-2	TRBJ1-1	CASSQVQNTEAFF	TGTGCCAGCAGCCAAGTGCAGAACACTGAAGCTTTCTTT
.	.	TRBV6-1	TRBJ1-6	CASSSVANSPLHF	TGTGCCAGCAGTTCGGTAGCGAATTCACCCCTCCACTTT
.	.	TRBV5-4	TRBJ2-3	CASSVDYTDTQYF	TGTGCCAGCAGCGTGGACTACACAGATACGCAGTATTTT
.	.	TRBV19	TRBJ2-1	CASRGPGLRTYNEQFF	TGTGCCAGTAGGGGACCGGGCCTTCGGACCTACAATGAGCAGTTCTTC
.	.	TRBV6-2/TRBV6-3	TRBJ1-1	CASSRRGGTEAFF	TGTGCCAGCAGTAGGAGGGGGGGCACTGAAGCTTTCTTT
.	few	TRBV6-5	TRBJ2-7	CASTPDWGSYEQYF	TGTGCCAGCACCCCAGACTGGGGTTCCTACGAGCAGTACTTC
.	once	TRBV7-2	TRBJ2-2	CASSFRLPGRQTGELFF	TGTGCCAGCAGCTTCCGACTGCCCGGGAGACAGACCGGGGAGCTGTTTTTT
.	few	TRBV7-2	TRBJ2-1	CASSPPSYNEQFF	TGTGCCAGCAGCCCCCCCTCCTACAATGAGCAGTTCTTC